This TCR beta chain stems from a study of shared T cell receptors in the human thymus. The V end lost 6 bases, the J end lost 4 bases, and 18 bases lay between the germline ends. This CDR3 region has 15 residues. Germline V gives CDR1 SEHNR, CDR2 FQNEAQ (reference sequence). Method: immunoSEQ multiplex PCR; TCRdb's copy keeps in-frame clones and lacks some. The repertoire holds about 660,000 clones, roughly 86% seen once, with roughly 0.0086% in the top ten. These data were also reused for a study on human thymus T cells. In that study: Gene usage (both V and J) appeared biased in thymic and blood repertoires.

The chain links TRBV7-9 to TRBJ1-2; possible D gene TRBD1, 6 bases. Material: thymocytes. The TCR originated in a boy in the first two years of life with a congenital heart defect. CDR3 DNA sequence: TGTGCCAGCAGGACAAGGACAGCCATGGGCTATGGCTACACCTTC. This sequence encodes CASRTRTAMGYGYTF.